This T cell receptor beta chain appears in the sequencing data of a study of T cell responses to AZD1222 COVID-19 vaccine. Trimming stripped 7 bases from V and 6 bases from J, with 24 bases between. Germline V lookup: CDR1 MDHEN, CDR2 SYDVKM. The length of the CDR3 is 16 residues. The table came from immunoSEQ multiplex PCR; TCRdb's copy has only in-frame clones and leaves some out. The sample carries roughly 120,000 clones, more than 75% recorded once. Study-level results: Reports say nearly half of spike-specific TCRs go after unmutated variant regions. Increases in Spike-specific TCR breadth and depth were seen after two AZD1222 doses. Just a handful of people given AZD1222 tested seropositive at baseline. Mostly white British, mostly female donors; authors suggested clonal diversity may be underestimated.

This clone was counted a few times. The antigen remains unidentified. The sample has other DNA sequences that encode this CDR3 too. V usage is TRBV28 and J usage is TRBJ1-2; D might be TRBD1 (5 bases). The source was peripheral blood, collected on day 0 of AZD1222 vaccination. The TCR sequence derives from an adult in good health. The CDR3 DNA sequence: TGTGCCAGCAATGGCCTCGGGGGTTTCCAGCGAGATGGCTACACCTTC. This translates into CASNGLGGFQRDGYTF.